This T cell receptor (beta chain) originates from a study of blood T cell repertoires in COVID-19. Study details: Spain, Italy and the United States supplied samples that represented acute and convalescent COVID-19. Sources were T cells, B-cell-depleted T cells, or PBMCs; the material itself was cDNA or gDNA.

Authors' processing steps: Amplification from reference gene primers served as the basis for estimated nucleated cell counts. The assay was immunoSEQ multiplex PCR, and TCRdb's table has in-frame clones only and misses some. V, J and clone size are taken as reported in that table, and D and trimming were inferred from the DNA itself. The data hold about 270,000 clones, with roughly 89% observed a single time. The length of the CDR3 is 13 residues. Germline CDR1 and CDR2: SGDLS and YYNGEE. The ends lost 0 bases at V and 7 bases at J; junction bases unmatched: 2. Details on this clone: Distinct nucleotide sequences in the sample also encode this CDR3.

This chain links TRBV9 with TRBJ1-1; TRBD1 aligns across 8 bases. The specimen sequenced was peripheral blood. The origin of this receptor is a man aged 45-65 years with acute or convalescent COVID-19. The CDR3 bases are TGTGCCAGCAGCGTAGTCACAGGGGGTGAAGCTTTCTTT. This codes for CASSVVTGGEAFF.